The clone carrying this TCR beta chain turned up a few times. Its target is not known. This sample is part of a study of identical twins. Study-wide results and caveats: Memory repertoires lacked the insertion deficit that abundant cord blood beta clonotypes showed. The study drew conclusions from cross-sectional statistical analysis, not from following the same donors. It was possible that invariant MAIT and iNKT cells partly confounded the zero-insertion analyses.

J was trimmed by 7 bases and V by 6 bases; bases with no gene match: 7. Germline V CDR1 and CDR2: DFQATT, SNEGSKA (reference sequence). This CDR3 comprises 13 residues. Unique molecular identifiers were present on the cDNA, and a universal primer site came from template switching. TCRdb recomputed calls from the 5' RACE reads with MiXCR, one row per CDR3 protein. In the table there are 200,000 to 250,000 distinct CDR3 sequences, roughly 13% of which are singletons. The data were also submitted as part of a second study, on yellow fever vaccine responses in identical twins.

The sequenced sample was memory (CD45RO+) T cells sorted from blood. The V gene is TRBV20-1, the J gene TRBJ1-5; 9 nucleotides align to TRBD1. The receptor's source is a young woman in good health. In nucleotides, the CDR3 is TGCAGTGCCCAAACAGGGGGCGACCAGCCCCAGCATTTT. It yields the protein CSAQTGGDQPQHF.